This T cell receptor (beta chain) was recorded in a study of CD8 T cells in ankylosing spondylitis. With molecular barcodes, quantitative 5'-RACE was used to make the TCR beta libraries. TCRdb processed the 5' RACE reads anew with MiXCR; each CDR3 protein has one entry. Of 350,000 to 400,000 distinct CDR3 sequences in the sample, approximately 22% are singletons; the top ten hold 13%. V shed 6 bases and J 2 bases; nucleotides not matched to a gene: 10. The CDR3 has 16 amino acids. CDR1 SNHLY and CDR2 FYNNEI come from the germline V gene. This chain connects TRBV2 to TRBJ2-3; 8 positions agree with TRBD2. The receptor's source is a male donor with ankylosing spondylitis or in good health (not recorded which). Source material: blood, either unsorted or a sorted T cell fraction (not recorded which). CDR3 DNA: TGTGCCAGCAGCGGGGGGGGGCACCCCTTCACAGATACGCAGTATTTT. Translating gives CASSGGGHPFTDTQYF. The variable domain in full, with the rest retrieved from reference TRBV2 and TRBJ2-3, is EPEVTQTPSHQVTQMGQEVILRCVPISNHLYFYWYRQILGQKVEFLVSFYNNEISEKSEIFDDQFSVERPDGSNFTLKIRSTKLEDSAMYFCASSGGGHPFTDTQYFGPGTRLTVL.